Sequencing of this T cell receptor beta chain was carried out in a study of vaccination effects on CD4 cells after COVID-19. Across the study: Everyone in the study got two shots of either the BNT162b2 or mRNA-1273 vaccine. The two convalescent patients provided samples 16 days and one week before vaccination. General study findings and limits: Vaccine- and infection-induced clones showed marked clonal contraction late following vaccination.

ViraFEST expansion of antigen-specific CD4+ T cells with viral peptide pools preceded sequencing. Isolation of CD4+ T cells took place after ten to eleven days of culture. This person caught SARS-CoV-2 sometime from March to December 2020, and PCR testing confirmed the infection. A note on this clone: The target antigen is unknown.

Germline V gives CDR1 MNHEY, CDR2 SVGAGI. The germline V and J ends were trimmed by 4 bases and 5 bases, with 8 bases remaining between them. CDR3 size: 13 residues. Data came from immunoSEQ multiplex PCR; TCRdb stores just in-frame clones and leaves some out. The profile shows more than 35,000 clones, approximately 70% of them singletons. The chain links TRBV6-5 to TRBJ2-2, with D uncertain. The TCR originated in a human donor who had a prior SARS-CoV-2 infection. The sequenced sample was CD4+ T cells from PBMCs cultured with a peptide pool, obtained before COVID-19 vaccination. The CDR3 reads CASSSGRTGELFF. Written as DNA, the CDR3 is TGTGCCAGCAGTTCCGGACGAACCGGGGAGCTGTTTTTT.